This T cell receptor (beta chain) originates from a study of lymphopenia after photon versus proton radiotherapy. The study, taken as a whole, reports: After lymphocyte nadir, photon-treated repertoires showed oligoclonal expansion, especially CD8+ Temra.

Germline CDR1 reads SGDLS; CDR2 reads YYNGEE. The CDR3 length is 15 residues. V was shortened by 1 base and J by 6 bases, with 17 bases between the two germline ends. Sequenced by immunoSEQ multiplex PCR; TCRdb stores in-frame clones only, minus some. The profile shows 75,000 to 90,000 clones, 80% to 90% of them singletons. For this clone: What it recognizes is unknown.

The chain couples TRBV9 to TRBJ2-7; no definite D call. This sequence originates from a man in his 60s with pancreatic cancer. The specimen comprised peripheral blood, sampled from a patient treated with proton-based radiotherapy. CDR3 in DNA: TGTGCCAGCAGCGTATGCCATCTAATCTGGGGCGAGCAGTACTTC. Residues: CASSVCHLIWGEQYF.